These T cell receptor beta chains were read from a single sample in a study of CD8+ T cells in alopecia areata. Using immunoSEQ multiplex PCR, the repertoire was profiled, and TCRdb retains in-frame clones only, with some absent. The sample has about 200,000 clones; more than 30% are singletons. The sequencing used CD4+ T cells sorted from blood, collected between weeks 30 and 35, from a patient treated with tofacitinib. The source of these receptors is a human donor with alopecia areata. CDR3s include the opening cysteine and the closing phenylalanine or tryptophan. D genes are given only for firm matches. Clone size is shown for a subset of rows, as once, few, many or a class of expanded clone.

TRBV27	.	TRBJ1-1	few	CASRRLTGRADTEAFF	TGTGCCAGCAGGCGACTAACAGGGAGGGCCGACACTGAAGCTTTCTTT
TRBV9	TRBD2	TRBJ2-1	.	CASSPRRGTSKDNEQFF	TGTGCCAGCAGCCCGCGAAGGGGGACTAGCAAGGACAATGAGCAGTTCTTC
TRBV10-3	.	TRBJ2-1	.	CAISEEAARDNEQFF	TGTGCCATCAGTGAAGAGGCGGCACGGGACAATGAGCAGTTCTTC
TRBV12-5	TRBD2	TRBJ2-2	.	CASGLNGGKLFF	TGTGCTAGTGGTTTGAACGGGGGGAAGCTGTTTTTT
TRBV4-1	.	TRBJ1-3	.	CASSQDPPAGPGNTIYF	TGCGCCAGCAGCCAAGATCCCCCGGCAGGGCCTGGAAACACCATATATTTT
TRBV6-1	.	TRBJ2-1	.	CASSPPSGSEQFF	TGTGCCAGCAGCCCCCCATCCGGAAGTGAGCAGTTCTTC
TRBV30	.	TRBJ1-3	few	CAWSVQALGNTIYF	TGTGCCTGGAGTGTACAGGCCCTTGGAAACACCATATATTTT
TRBV2	TRBD1	TRBJ2-7	few	CASSKQGAAYEQYF	TGTGCCAGCAGTAAACAGGGGGCGGCCTACGAGCAGTACTTC
TRBV29-1	.	TRBJ1-1	.	CSVGTRQAQRGEAFF	TGCAGCGTCGGAACCCGACAGGCCCAGAGGGGTGAAGCTTTCTTT
TRBV5-6	.	TRBJ2-7	.	CASSLMRDSTSYEQYF	TGTGCCAGCAGCTTAATGCGGGACAGTACTTCCTACGAGCAGTACTTC
TRBV2	.	TRBJ2-1	.	CASKPGTYNEQFF	TGTGCCAGCAAGCCGGGAACCTACAATGAGCAGTTCTTC
TRBV19	TRBD2	TRBJ2-2	.	CASSYLGLAGGLNTGELFF	TGTGCCAGTAGCTATCTGGGACTAGCGGGAGGACTGAACACCGGGGAGCTGTTTTTT
TRBV11-2	.	TRBJ2-7	.	CASSLVLYEQYF	TGTGCCAGCAGCTTAGTCCTCTACGAGCAGTACTTC
TRBV7-2	TRBD2	TRBJ2-5	few	CASSLARGTSGRAYRETQYF	TGTGCCAGCAGCTTAGCGCGGGGGACTAGCGGGAGGGCGTATCGGGAGACCCAGTACTTC
TRBV29-1	TRBD1	TRBJ1-2	few	CSVVGTGEGGYTF	TGCAGCGTTGTAGGGACAGGGGAAGGCGGCTACACCTTC
TRBV27	.	TRBJ1-4	few	CASSPFLTNEKLFF	TGTGCCAGCAGTCCCTTTTTGACTAATGAAAAACTGTTTTTT
TRBV7-3	.	TRBJ2-7	few	CASKAGTGASQYF	TGTGCCAGCAAAGCCGGTACGGGAGCTAGCCAGTACTTC
TRBV19	TRBD2	TRBJ2-1	few	CASSIAGANNEQFF	TGTGCCAGCTCTATAGCGGGGGCCAACAATGAGCAGTTCTTC
TRBV30	.	TRBJ2-2	.	CAHRVPTGELFF	TGTGCCCACAGGGTGCCCACCGGGGAGCTGTTTTTT
TRBV7-9	TRBD1	TRBJ2-5	.	CASSFWWSGTGKETQYF	TGTGCCAGCAGCTTTTGGTGGTCCGGGACAGGGAAAGAGACCCAGTACTTC
TRBV21-1	.	TRBJ1-1	few	CASSRNMNTEAFF	TGTGCCAGCAGCAGAAATATGAACACTGAAGCTTTCTTT
TRBV7-9	.	TRBJ1-2	.	CASSLSRVNGYTF	TGTGCCAGCAGCTTAAGCAGGGTGAATGGCTACACCTTC
TRBV4-1	.	TRBJ2-6	.	CASEYPGTGANVLTF	TGCGCCAGCGAATACCCAGGGACTGGGGCCAACGTCCTGACTTTC
TRBV7-6	.	TRBJ2-2	few	CASSPYTGELFF	TGTGCCAGCAGCCCCTACACCGGGGAGCTGTTTTTT
TRBV6-5	TRBD1	TRBJ1-5	few	CASNPTGSNQPQHF	TGTGCCAGCAATCCGACAGGGAGCAATCAGCCCCAGCATTTT
TRBV11-2	.	TRBJ2-5	few	CASSLAGVKETQYF	TGTGCCAGCAGCTTAGCGGGAGTAAAAGAGACCCAGTACTTC
TRBV5-1	.	TRBJ2-4	few	CASSLAATKAKNIQYF	TGCGCCAGCAGCTTGGCCGCGACAAAAGCCAAAAACATTCAGTACTTC
TRBV29-1	.	TRBJ2-1	few	CSVGTEGYTYNEQFF	TGCAGCGTTGGGACGGAAGGGTATACCTACAATGAGCAGTTCTTC